One TCR beta chain is described in this entry. Its specific antigen is unknown. No much larger clonotype is one base removed from it; base qualities were not supplied. The record originates from a study of blood T cell repertoires in COVID-19 (dated by TCRdb to between 2020 and 2021). Study-wide context: Samples from collaborators originated in the United States, Italy and Spain and spanned both the acute and convalescent phases of COVID-19. The repertoires were released in a freely available public database meant as a resource for research on the immune response to SARS-CoV-2. The material from the prospective study consisted of cDNA or gDNA derived from T cells, B-cell-depleted T cells, or PBMCs. A de-identified subject ID, COVID-19 status, age in years and sex were almost always included in the sample metadata. The dataset comprised deeply sampled blood TCRbeta repertoires from subjects exposed to, actively infected with, or recovered from COVID-19. Where HLA class I and class II types were available, the types were taken from metadata supplied by the sample provider, not from assay-based typing. The samples were drawn from the first 160 participants of the ongoing ImmuneRACE study and from 1,254 subjects provided by 6 global collaborators. Beyond this particular receptor, the publication reports: How much clinical and demographic metadata was included differed by source and by participant, and the metadata was provided uncurated.

The immunoSEQ Assay, a bias-controlled multiplex PCR, was used to amplify TCRbeta CDR3 regions from genomic DNA. The published analysis was carried out like this. The number of nucleated cells in each sample was estimated by amplification of reference gene primers within the assay. To quantify the absolute abundance of each unique TCRbeta CDR3 rearrangement, sequence reads were collapsed and filtered. Productive Simpson clonality was computed per sample as the square root of Simpson's diversity index over productive rearrangements. Held by TCRdb, this immuneACCESS table contains in-frame sequences only and omits some clones. Under half of the omission traces to an unresolved V gene where checked; the cause of the rest is unknown. That table gives V, J and clone size, and the DNA gave D and trimming. This sample gives fewer than 250,000 clones in total; over 70% of them show up just once. Roughly 2.8% of the sample rests with the top ten.

Whole blood was collected in K2EDTA tubes by collaborating institutions according to the institutions' own protocols. For TCRbeta analysis, collaborators shipped samples as frozen whole blood, isolated PBMCs, or DNA extracted from either of those sample types. Reading from cysteine to phenylalanine, the CDR3 counts 15 amino acids. CDR3 DNA only is kept here, 45 bases in frame from base 1. Deletion took 3 bases off V and 8 bases off J, with a span of 19 bases between the germline ends. Looking up the germline V gene yields CDR1 MGHRA and CDR2 YSYEKL. The rearranged chain carries TRBV4-1 and TRBJ1-2; the D region possibly corresponds to TRBD1 (6 bases align). The sequence was collected from a man in his fifties with active or convalescent COVID-19. Sequencing was carried out using peripheral blood. The CDR3 protein is CASSQDRGGAIGYTF. The nucleotide sequence is given as TGCGCCAGCAGCCAGGACCGAGGGGGGGCAATAGGCTACACCTTC.